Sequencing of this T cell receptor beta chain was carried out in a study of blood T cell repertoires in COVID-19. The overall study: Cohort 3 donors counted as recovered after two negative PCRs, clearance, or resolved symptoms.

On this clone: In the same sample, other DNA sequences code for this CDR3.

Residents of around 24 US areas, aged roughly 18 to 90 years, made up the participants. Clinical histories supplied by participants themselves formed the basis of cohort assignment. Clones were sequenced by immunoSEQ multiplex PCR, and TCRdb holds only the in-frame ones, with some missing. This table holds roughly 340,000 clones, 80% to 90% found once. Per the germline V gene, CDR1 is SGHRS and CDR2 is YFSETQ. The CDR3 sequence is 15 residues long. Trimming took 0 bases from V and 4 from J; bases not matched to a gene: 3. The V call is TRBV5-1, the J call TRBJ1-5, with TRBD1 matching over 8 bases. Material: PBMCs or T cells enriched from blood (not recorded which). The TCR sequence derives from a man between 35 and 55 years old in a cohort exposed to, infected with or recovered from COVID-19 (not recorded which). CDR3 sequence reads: CASSLAGQGNQPQHF. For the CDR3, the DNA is TGCGCCAGCAGCTTGGCCGGACAGGGTAATCAGCCCCAGCATTTT.